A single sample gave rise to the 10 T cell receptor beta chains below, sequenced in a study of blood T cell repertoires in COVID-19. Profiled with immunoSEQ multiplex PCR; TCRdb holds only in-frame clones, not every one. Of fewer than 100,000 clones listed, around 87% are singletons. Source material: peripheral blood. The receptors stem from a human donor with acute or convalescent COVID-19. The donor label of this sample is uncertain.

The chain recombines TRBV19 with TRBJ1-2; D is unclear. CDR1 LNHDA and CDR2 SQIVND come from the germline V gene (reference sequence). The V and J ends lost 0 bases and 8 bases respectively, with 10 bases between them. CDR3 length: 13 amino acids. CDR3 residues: CASSIDLYGGYTF. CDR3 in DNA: TGTGCCAGTAGTATAGATCTATACGGGGGCTACACCTTC.

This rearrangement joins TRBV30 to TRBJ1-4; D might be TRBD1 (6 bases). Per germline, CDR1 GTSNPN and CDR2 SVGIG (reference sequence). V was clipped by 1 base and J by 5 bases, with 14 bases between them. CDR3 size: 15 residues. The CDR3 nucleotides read TGTGCCTGGAGTGGGACCGGGACACAAAATGAAAAACTGTTTTTT. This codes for CAWSGTGTQNEKLFF.

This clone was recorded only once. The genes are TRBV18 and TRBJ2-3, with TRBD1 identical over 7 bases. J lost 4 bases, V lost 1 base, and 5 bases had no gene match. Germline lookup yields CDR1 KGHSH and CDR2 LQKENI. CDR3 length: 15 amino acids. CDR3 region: CASSPQQGGADTQYF. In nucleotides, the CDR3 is TGTGCCAGCTCACCACAGCAAGGGGGCGCAGATACGCAGTATTTT.

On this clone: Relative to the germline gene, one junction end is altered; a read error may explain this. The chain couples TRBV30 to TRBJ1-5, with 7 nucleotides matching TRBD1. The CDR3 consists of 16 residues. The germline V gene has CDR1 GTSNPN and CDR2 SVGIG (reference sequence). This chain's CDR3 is CPPRTGGCSINQPQHF. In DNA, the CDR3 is TGCCCCCCACGGACAGGCGGCTGTTCAATCAATCAGCCCCAGCATTTT.

CDR3 in amino acids: CASSLTGNAYEQYF. For the CDR3, the DNA is TGTGCCAGCAGCTTAACAGGGAACGCCTACGAGCAGTACTTC. This chain connects TRBV5-5 to TRBJ2-7; maybe TRBD1 (6 bases). Germline CDR1 and CDR2: SGHKS and YYEKEE (reference sequence). Trimming took 2 bases from V and 2 from J, leaving 11 bases between them. The CDR3 contains 14 residues.

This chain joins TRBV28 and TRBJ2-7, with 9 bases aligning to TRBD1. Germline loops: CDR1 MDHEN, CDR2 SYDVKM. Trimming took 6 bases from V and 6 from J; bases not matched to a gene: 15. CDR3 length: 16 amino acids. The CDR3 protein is CASSLPGTGFSLEQYF. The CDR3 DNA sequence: TGTGCCAGCAGCTTACCCGGGACAGGGTTCTCTCTCGAGCAGTACTTC.

In nucleotides, the CDR3 is TGTGCCAGCAGTGAGACAGACACGGAAGAGACCCAGTACTTC. Amino acid sequence: CASSETDTEETQYF. The chain combines TRBV2 with TRBJ2-5; TRBD1 might be the D (5 bases). The V end lost 3 bases, the J end lost 3 bases, and 11 bases lay between the germline ends. The CDR3 totals 14 residues. The germline CDR1 and CDR2 sequences are SNHLY and FYNNEI.

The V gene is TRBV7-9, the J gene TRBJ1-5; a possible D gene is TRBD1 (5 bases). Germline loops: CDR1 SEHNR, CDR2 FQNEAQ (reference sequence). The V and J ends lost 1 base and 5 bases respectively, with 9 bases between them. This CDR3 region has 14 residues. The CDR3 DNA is TGTGCCAGCAGCTTAGTGGGGCAGCATCAGCCCCAGCATTTT. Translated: CASSLVGQHQPQHF.

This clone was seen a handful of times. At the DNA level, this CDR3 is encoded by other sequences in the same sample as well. The CDR3 is CASSDGGAGNTIYF. The CDR3 coding sequence is TGTGCCAGCAGTGACGGGGGAGCGGGAAACACCATATATTTT. This chain links TRBV6-1 with TRBJ1-3; D might be TRBD1 (5 bases). CDR1 and CDR2 from the germline V gene are MNHNS and SASEGT. The V end was cut by 3 bases, the J end by 4 bases, with 10 bases between. The CDR3 consists of 14 residues.

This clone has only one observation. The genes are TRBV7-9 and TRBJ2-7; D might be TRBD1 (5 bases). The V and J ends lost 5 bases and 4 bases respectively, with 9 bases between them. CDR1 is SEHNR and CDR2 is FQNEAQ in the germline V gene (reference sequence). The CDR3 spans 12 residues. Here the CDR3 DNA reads TGTGCCAGCAGCGGAGACAGTTACGAGCAGTACTTC. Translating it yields CASSGDSYEQYF.